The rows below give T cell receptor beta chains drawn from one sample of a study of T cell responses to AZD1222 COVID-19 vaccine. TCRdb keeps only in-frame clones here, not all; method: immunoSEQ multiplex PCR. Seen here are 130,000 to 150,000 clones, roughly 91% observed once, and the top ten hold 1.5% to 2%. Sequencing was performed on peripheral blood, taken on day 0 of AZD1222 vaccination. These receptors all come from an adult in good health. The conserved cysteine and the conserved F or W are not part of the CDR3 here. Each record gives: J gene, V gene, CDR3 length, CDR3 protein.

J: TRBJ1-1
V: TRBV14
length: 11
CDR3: ASSQDRATEAF

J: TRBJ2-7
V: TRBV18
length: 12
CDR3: ASSPKVNSYEQY

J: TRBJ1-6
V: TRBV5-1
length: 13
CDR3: ASSPRQGTNSPLH

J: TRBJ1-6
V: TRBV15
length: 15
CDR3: ATSRPGDRNYNSPLH

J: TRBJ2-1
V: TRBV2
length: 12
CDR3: ASRWTSGSNEQF

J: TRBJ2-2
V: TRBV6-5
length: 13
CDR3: ASKHRGPNTGELF

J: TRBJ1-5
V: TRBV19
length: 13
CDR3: ASSILDRGLQPQH

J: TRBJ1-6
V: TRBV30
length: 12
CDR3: AWRDELRNSPLH

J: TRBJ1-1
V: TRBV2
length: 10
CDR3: ASSEESTEAF

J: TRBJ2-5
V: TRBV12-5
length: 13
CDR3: ASGTPGTGTETQY

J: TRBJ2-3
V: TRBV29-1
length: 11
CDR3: SVYLGGTDTQY

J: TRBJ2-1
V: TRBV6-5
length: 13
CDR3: ASSFNRGLTNEQF

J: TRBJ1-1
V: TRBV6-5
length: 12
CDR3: ASNRGGVNTEAF

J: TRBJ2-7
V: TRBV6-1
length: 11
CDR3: ASSDDRVYEQY

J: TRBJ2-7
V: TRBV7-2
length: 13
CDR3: ASSLAAGGPHEQY

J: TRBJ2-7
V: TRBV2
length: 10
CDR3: ASSGHSYEQY

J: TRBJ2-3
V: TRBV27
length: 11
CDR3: ASSLGYGDTQY

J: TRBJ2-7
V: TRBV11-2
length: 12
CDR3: ASSLGTRLGEQY

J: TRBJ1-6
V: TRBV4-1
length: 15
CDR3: ASRPHRDRERNSPLH

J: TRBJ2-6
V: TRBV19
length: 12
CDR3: ASKTQSGANVLT

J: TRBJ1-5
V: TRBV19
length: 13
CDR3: ASRTELYSNQPQH

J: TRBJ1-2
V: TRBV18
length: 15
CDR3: ASSPPSSRGLNYGYT

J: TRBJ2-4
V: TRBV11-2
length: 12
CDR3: ASSFRDSKNIQY

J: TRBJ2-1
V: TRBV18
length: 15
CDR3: ASSPLGPPNDYNEQF

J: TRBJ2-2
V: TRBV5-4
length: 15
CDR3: ASSLATAGGAPGELF

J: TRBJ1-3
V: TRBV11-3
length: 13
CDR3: ASSLGGASGNTIY

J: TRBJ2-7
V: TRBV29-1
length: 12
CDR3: SVEIGGNSYEQC

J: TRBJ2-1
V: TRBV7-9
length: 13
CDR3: ASSLVAGGPNEQF

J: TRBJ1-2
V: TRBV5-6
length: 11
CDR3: ASSLGRRDGYT

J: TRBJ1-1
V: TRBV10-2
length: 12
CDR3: ASSDPARNTEAF

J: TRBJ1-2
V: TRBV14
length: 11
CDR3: ASSREEGYGYT

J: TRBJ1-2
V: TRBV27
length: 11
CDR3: ASSLGTEYGHT

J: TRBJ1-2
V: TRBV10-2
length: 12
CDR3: ASSEGTDYYGYT

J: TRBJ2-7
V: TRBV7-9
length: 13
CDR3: ASSLGQGATYEQY

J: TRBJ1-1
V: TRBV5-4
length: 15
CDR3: ASSPPAGGGVSTEAF

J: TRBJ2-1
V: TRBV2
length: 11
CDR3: ASSLQGYNEQF

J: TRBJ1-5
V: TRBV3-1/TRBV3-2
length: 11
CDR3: ASSQDRFQPQH

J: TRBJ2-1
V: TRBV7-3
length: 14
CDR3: ASSFDGLSRDNEQF

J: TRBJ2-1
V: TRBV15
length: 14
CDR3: ATATRDDSSYNEQF

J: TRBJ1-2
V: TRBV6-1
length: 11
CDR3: ASSETDNYGYT

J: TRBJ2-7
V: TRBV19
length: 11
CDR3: ASSRGAIYEQY

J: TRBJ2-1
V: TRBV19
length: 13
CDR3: ASSKGTRSYNEQF

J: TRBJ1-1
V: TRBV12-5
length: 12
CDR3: ASGLAGSGTEAF

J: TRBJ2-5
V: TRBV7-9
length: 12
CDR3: ASSLVGREETQY

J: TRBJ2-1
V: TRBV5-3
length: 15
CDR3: ARSPDRTFNSYNEQF

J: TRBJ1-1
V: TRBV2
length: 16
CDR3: ASRPTARGRTSLTEAF

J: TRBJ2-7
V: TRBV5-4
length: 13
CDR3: ASSFRQGSSYEQY

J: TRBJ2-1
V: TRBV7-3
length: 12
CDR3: ASSPRQGTHEQF

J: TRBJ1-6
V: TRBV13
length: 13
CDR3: ASSQGARSYSPLH

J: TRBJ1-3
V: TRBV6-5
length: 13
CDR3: ASSYSRGSGNTIY

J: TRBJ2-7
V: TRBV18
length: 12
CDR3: ASSPRTSPGRSY